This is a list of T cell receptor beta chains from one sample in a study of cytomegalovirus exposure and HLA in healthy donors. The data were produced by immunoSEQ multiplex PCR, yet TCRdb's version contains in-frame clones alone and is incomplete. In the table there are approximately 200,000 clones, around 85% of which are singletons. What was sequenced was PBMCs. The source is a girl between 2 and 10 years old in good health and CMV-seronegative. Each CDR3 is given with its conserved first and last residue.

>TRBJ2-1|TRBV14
CASSRWGTGDGNEQFF
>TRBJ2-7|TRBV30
CAWSQDEQYF
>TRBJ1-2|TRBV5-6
CASSLGGGYGYTF
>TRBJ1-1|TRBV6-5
CASREWDRNTEAFF
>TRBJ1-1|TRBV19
CASSIGGLNTEAFF
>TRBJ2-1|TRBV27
CASSLRGGRGMNEQFF
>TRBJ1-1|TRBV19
CASSGASLVGTEAFF
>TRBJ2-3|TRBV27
CASSPGLATDTQYF
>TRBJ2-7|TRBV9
CASSPQTSSYEQYF
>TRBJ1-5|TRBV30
CAWSTRGRGPQHF